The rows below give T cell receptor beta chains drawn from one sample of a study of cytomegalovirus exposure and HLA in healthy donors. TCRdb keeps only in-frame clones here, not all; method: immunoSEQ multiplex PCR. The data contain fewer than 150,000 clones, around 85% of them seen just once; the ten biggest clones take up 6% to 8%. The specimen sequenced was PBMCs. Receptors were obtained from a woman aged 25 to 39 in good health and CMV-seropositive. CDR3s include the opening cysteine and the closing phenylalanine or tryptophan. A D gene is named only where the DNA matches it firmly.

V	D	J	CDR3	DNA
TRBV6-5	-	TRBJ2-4	CASSPPAENIQYF	TGTGCCAGCAGTCCTCCTGCGGAAAACATTCAGTACTTC
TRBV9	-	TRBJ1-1	CASSVQGSEAFF	TGTGCCAGCAGCGTCCAGGGTTCTGAAGCTTTCTTT
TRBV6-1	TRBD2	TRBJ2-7	CASRTSGGAVEQYF	TGTGCCAGCAGGACTAGCGGGGGGGCAGTCGAGCAGTACTTC
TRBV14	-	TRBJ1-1	CASSQWAEAFF	TGTGCCAGCAGCCAATGGGCGGAAGCTTTCTTT
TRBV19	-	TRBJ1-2	CASSEQGAYGYTF	TGTGCCAGTAGTGAACAGGGCGCCTATGGCTACACCTTC
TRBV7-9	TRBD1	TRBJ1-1	CASSLTGGTDTEAFF	TGTGCCAGCAGCCTTACAGGGGGCACCGACACTGAAGCTTTCTTT
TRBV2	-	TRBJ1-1	CASSEEGGTLVEAFF	TGTGCCAGCAGTGAAGAAGGGGGAACCCTTGTGGAAGCTTTCTTT
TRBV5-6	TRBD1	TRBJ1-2	CASSLVGTGGDGYTF	TGTGCCAGCAGCTTGGTCGGGACAGGGGGGGATGGCTACACCTTC
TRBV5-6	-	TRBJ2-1	CASSLDRRYNEQFF	TGTGCCAGCAGCTTGGATCGCAGATACAATGAGCAGTTCTTC
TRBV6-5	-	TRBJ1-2	CASSHHGSAGYTF	TGTGCCAGCAGTCATCACGGGTCCGCTGGCTACACCTTC
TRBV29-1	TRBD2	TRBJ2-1	CSVEGLFLLGRFF	TGCAGCGTTGAGGGACTATTCCTCCTGGGGCGGTTCTTC
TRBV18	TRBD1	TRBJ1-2	CASSLIQGAGGYTF	TGTGCCAGCTCACTCATACAGGGGGCTGGAGGCTACACCTTC